This TCR beta chain was recovered during a study of shared clonotypes between healthy human individuals. About the study: Ranging from 18 to 49 in age, donors were a couple of women and a few men. Plates per donor: three CD4 naive, three CD4 memory, two CD8 naive, one CD8 memory. Regarding the study as a whole: The study found 4.5% to 6% of naive CD4 clonotypes shared across four donors.

The authors divided CD4+ cells into CD45RA+ naive and CD45RA-negative memory subsets. The repertoire was sequenced with immunoSEQ multiplex PCR; TCRdb's copy has only in-frame clones and lacks some. The data contain 2 million to 3 million clones, around 90% of them singletons. The CDR3 sequence is 14 residues long. Germline V gene lookup returns CDR1 MNHNS and CDR2 SASEGT. The ends were cut back, 0 bases at V and 7 bases at J, with 10 bases in the middle. Regarding this clone: Its matching antigen is unknown. At the DNA level, this CDR3 is encoded by other sequences in the same sample as well.

The genes are TRBV6-1 and TRBJ1-5; D perhaps matches TRBD1 (5 bases). Sequencing was done on a sample of naive CD4+ T cells sorted from blood. Subset defined: CD45RA+ positively selected. The sequence derives from a young man in good health. This CDR3 reads CASSEAGVNQPQHF. The CDR3 DNA sequence: TGTGCCAGCAGTGAAGCAGGGGTCAACCAGCCCCAGCATTTT.